Sequencing of this TCR beta chain was carried out in a study of cytomegalovirus exposure and HLA in healthy donors. The overall study: There were around 100 million unique TCR beta sequences, drawn from approximately 180 million T cells, in an earlier analysis.

In its sample, this clone was seen a few times. Its antigen is not identified. Germline trimming cut 1 base from V and 5 bases from J; bases unmatched to any gene: 5. The CDR3 consists of 16 residues. Germline CDR1 LGHNA, CDR2 YNFKEQ. The PCR was carried out with 60 Vbeta primers and 13 Jbeta primers. Clones were read by immunoSEQ multiplex PCR, and TCRdb kept only the in-frame ones, dropping some. The sample carries 200,000 to 250,000 clones, over 65% recorded once. Study findings and constraints: Among TCR beta chains, those listed as cytomegalovirus-associated numbered over 150. A later analysis associated around 17,000 TCR beta sequences with HLA alleles at a 0.05 false discovery rate.

The material sequenced was PBMCs. V usage is TRBV4-2 and J usage is TRBJ2-7; TRBD2 aligns across 13 bases. This sequence was found in a human donor in good health. The CDR3 bases are TGTGCCAGCAGCCAAGGGGGACTAGCGGGATCCAACGAGCAGTACTTC. As protein: CASSQGGLAGSNEQYF.